This is a list of T cell receptor beta chains from one sample in a study of cytomegalovirus exposure and HLA in healthy donors. This table comes from immunoSEQ multiplex PCR, and its TCRdb copy is limited to in-frame clones, with some not included. Here the sample spans 160,000 or so clones, about two thirds being singletons. Sequencing was performed on PBMCs. These receptor sequences come from a human donor in good health. Both conserved end residues are part of each CDR3. A D gene is named only where the DNA matches it firmly. Not all rows give a size; the values are once, few, many and, for expanded clones, a class.

D	J	V	size	length	DNA	CDR3
.	TRBJ2-5	TRBV7-2	.	14	TGTGCCAGCAGCGGGGGCCCTCGTCAAGAGACCCAGTACTTC	CASSGGPRQETQYF
TRBD1	TRBJ1-5	TRBV2	.	17	TGTGCCAGCAGTGAAGGCAGGGGGCCTTATAGCAATCAGCCCCAGCATTTT	CASSEGRGPYSNQPQHF
.	TRBJ2-2	TRBV5-4	.	15	TGTGCCAGCAGCTTGGGGGGGCTGGGCACCGGGGAGCTGTTTTTT	CASSLGGLGTGELFF
.	TRBJ2-7	TRBV9	.	15	TGTGCCAGCAAGGAAGGGACCGGGACACCTTACGAGCAGTACTTC	CASKEGTGTPYEQYF
TRBD2	TRBJ2-5	TRBV10-2	.	15	TGCGCCAGCAGCGTCCCCCAGCGGGGGCAAGAGACCCAGTACTTC	CASSVPQRGQETQYF
.	TRBJ1-5	TRBV6-5	.	14	TGTGCCAGCAGTCTCCGACACAGCAATCAGCCCCAGCATTTT	CASSLRHSNQPQHF
TRBD1	TRBJ2-7	TRBV5-6	.	18	TGTGCCAGCAGCTTGGCTATAGGTCCCTGGGCAGGGGGCTACGAGCAGTACTTC	CASSLAIGPWAGGYEQYF
.	TRBJ2-7	TRBV6-1	.	11	TGTGCCAGCAGGGACAGCTACGAGCAGTACTTC	CASRDSYEQYF
.	TRBJ1-5	TRBV29-1	.	13	TGCAGCGCCCGGGGGGGTTTCGATCAGCCCCAGCATTTT	CSARGGFDQPQHF
TRBD1	TRBJ1-1	TRBV10-1	.	13	TGCGCCAGCAGTGGGGACAGAAACACTGAAGCTTTCTTT	CASSGDRNTEAFF
TRBD1	TRBJ1-3	TRBV6-5	.	15	TGTGCCAGCAGCCTCTCGGGACAGGGGGCAGGCACCATATATTTT	CASSLSGQGAGTIYF
TRBD1	TRBJ2-6	TRBV9	.	16	TGTGCCAGCAGCGCAACAGGGGGTCCTGGGGCCAACGTCCTGACTTTC	CASSATGGPGANVLTF
.	TRBJ1-1	TRBV11-2	few	15	TGTGCCACCCTAGAACTCCAAGGTTCCTACACTGAAGCTTTCTTT	CATLELQGSYTEAFF
TRBD2	TRBJ2-3	TRBV5-1	.	16	TGCGCCAGCAGCTCTGGGACTAGCGGGAGCACAGATACGCAGTATTTT	CASSSGTSGSTDTQYF
TRBD1	TRBJ1-4	TRBV28	.	16	TGTGCCAGCAGTAAACGGACAGGGGTAACTAATGAAAAACTGTTTTTT	CASSKRTGVTNEKLFF
.	TRBJ2-2	TRBV5-1	.	15	TGCGCCAGCAGCTTTCGACAGACGAACACCGGGGAGCTGTTTTTT	CASSFRQTNTGELFF
TRBD2	TRBJ2-7	TRBV7-2	.	14	TGTGCCAGCAGCTTGCTAGCGGGGGGCTACGAGCAGTACTTC	CASSLLAGGYEQYF
.	TRBJ1-5	TRBV28	.	12	TGTGCCAGCTTTAGAGGGAATCAGCCCCAGCATTTT	CASFRGNQPQHF
.	TRBJ2-2	TRBV14	.	14	TGTGCCAGCAGCCAATCGGGATTGACCGGGGAGCTGTTTTTT	CASSQSGLTGELFF
.	TRBJ2-1	TRBV5-1	once	14	TGCGCCAGCAGGGTGGAAGACAGAAAAAATGAGCAGTTCTTC	CASRVEDRKNEQFF
.	TRBJ1-2	TRBV5-4	.	11	TGTGCCAGCAGCGGGGGGTCTGGCTACACCTTC	CASSGGSGYTF
TRBD2	TRBJ2-1	TRBV18	few	15	TGTGCCAGCTCACGCCCTAACCGGGGGGACGATGAGCAGTTCTTC	CASSRPNRGDDEQFF
TRBD1	TRBJ2-7	TRBV7-8	.	14	TGTGCCAGCAGCGATCGGACAGGCCCCTACGAGCAGTACTTC	CASSDRTGPYEQYF
.	TRBJ1-1	TRBV19	once	13	TGTGCCAGTAGTCCTTCGAAGGGACTTGAAGCTTTCTTT	CASSPSKGLEAFF
.	TRBJ2-2	TRBV29-1	.	14	TGCAGCGTCGAGGTTCGGGGGGCGGCCGGGGAGCTGTTTTTT	CSVEVRGAAGELFF
.	TRBJ1-1	TRBV13	.	13	TGTGCCAGCAGCTTAGGTCGGGGGGGCGAAGCTTTCTTT	CASSLGRGGEAFF
.	TRBJ1-2	TRBV30	.	12	TGTGCCGCACGGGGGGGGGACTATGGCTACACCTTC	CAARGGDYGYTF
TRBD1	TRBJ1-6	TRBV2	.	16	TGTGCCAGCAGTACTAGTTTCGGACAGGGGAATTCACCCCTCCACTTT	CASSTSFGQGNSPLHF
.	TRBJ1-2	TRBV29-1	.	12	TGCAGCGTTGGACAGCGCGAGATGGGCTACACCTTC	CSVGQREMGYTF
.	TRBJ1-1	TRBV6-5	few	14	TGTGCCAGCAGTTACTCAGGGGAAGAGACTGAAGCTTTCTTT	CASSYSGEETEAFF
TRBD2	TRBJ2-2	TRBV5-4	.	16	TGTGCCAGCAGCCCAACTAGCGGGGGAGACACCGGGGAGCTGTTTTTT	CASSPTSGGDTGELFF